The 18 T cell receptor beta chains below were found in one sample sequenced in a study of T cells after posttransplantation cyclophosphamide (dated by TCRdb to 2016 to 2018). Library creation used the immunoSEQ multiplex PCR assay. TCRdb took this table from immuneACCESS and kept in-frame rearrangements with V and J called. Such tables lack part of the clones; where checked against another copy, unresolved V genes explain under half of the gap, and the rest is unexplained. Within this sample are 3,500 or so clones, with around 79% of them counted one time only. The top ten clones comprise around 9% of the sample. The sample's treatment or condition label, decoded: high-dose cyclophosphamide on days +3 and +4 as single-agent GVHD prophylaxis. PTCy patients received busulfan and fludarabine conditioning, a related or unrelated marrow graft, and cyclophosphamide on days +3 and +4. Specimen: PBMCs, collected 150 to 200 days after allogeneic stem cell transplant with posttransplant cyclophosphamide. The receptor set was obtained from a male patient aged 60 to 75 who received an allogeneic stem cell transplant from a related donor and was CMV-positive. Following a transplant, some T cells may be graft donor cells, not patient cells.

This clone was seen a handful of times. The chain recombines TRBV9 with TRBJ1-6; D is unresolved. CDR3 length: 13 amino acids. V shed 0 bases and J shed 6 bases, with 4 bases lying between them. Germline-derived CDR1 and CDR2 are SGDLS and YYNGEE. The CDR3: CASSVGVNSPLHF. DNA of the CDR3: TGTGCCAGCAGCGTAGGAGTTAATTCACCCCTCCACTTT.

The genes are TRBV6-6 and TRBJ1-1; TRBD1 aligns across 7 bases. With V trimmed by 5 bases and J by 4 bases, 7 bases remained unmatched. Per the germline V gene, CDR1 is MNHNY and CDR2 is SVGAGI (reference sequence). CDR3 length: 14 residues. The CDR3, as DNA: TGTGCCAGCAGTAGGGGGCAGTTCGCCACTGAAGCTTTCTTT. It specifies CASSRGQFATEAFF.

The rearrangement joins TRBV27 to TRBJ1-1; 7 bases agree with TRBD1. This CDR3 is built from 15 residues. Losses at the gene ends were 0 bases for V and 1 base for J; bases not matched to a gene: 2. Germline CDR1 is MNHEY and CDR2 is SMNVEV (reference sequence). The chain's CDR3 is CASSLSAGGNTEAFF. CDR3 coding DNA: TGTGCCAGCAGTTTATCGGCAGGGGGGAACACTGAAGCTTTCTTT.

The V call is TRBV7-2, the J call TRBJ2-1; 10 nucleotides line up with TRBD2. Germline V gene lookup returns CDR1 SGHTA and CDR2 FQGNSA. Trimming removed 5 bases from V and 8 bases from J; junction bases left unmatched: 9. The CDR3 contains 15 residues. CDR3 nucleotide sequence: TGTGCCAGCAGCCTTACTAGCGGGAACTTCGATGAGCAGTTCTTC. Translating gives CASSLTSGNFDEQFF.

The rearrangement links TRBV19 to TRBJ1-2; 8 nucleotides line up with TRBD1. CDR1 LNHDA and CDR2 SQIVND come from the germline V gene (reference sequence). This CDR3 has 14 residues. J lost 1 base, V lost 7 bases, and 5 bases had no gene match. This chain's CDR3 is CASMGQAYNYGYTF. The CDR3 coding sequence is TGTGCCAGTATGGGACAGGCCTATAACTATGGCTACACCTTC.

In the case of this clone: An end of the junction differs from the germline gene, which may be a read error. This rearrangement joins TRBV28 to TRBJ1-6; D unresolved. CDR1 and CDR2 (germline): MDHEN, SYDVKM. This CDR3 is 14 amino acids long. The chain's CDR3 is CASSPHPYNSPLHF. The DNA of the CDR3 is TGTGCCAGCAGCCCGCACCCCTATAATTCCCCCCTCCACTTT.

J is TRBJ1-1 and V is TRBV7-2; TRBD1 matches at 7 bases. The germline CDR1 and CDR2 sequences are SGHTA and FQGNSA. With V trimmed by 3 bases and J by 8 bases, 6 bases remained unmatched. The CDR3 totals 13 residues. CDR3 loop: CASSFQTGREAFF. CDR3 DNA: TGTGCCAGCAGCTTTCAGACAGGGCGGGAAGCTTTCTTT.

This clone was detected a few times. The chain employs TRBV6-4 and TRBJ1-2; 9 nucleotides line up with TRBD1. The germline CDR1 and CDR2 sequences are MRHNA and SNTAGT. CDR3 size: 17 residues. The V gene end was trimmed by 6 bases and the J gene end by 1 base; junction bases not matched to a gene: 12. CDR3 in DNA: TGTGCCAGCAGACTAATGCAGGGACAGGGCGGTAACTATGGCTACACCTTC. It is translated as CASRLMQGQGGNYGYTF.

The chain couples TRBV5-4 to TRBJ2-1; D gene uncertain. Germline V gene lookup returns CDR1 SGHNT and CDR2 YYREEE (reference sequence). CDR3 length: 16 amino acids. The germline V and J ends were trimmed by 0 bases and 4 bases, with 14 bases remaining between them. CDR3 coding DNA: TGTGCCAGCAGCTTGGCCAAAAGCGCCAGATACAATGAGCAGTTCTTC. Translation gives CASSLAKSARYNEQFF.

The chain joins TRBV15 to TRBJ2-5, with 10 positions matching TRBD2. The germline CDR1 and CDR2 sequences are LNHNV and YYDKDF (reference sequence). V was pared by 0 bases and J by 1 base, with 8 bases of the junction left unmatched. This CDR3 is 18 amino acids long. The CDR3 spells CATSRDRASGRIQETQYF. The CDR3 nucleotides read TGTGCCACCAGCAGAGATCGCGCTAGCGGGAGAATCCAAGAGACCCAGTACTTC.

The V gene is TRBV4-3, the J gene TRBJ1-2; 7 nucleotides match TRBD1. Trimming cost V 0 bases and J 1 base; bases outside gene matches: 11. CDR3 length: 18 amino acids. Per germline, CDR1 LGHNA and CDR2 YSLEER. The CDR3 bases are TGCGCCAGCAGCCAAGACCCCGGGACAGTATCCCTTAACTATGGCTACACCTTC. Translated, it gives CASSQDPGTVSLNYGYTF.

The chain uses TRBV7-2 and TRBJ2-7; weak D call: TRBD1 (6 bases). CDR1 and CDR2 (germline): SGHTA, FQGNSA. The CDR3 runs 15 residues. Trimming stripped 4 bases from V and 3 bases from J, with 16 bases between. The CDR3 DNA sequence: TGTGCCAGCAGCTCCACGAGTCAGGGGAGCTACGAGCAGTACGTC. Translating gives CASSSTSQGSYEQYV.

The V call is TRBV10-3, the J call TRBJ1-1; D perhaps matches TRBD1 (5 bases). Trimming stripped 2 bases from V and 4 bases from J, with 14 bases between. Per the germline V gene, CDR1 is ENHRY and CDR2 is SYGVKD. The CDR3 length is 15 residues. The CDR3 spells CAISETGVSGTEAFF. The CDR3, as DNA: TGTGCCATCAGTGAGACGGGGGTTTCGGGCACTGAAGCTTTCTTT.

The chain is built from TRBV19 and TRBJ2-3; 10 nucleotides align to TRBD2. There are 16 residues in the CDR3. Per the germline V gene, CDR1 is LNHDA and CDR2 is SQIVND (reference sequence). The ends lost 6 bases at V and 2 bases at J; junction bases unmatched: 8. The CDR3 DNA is TGTGCCAGTAGGCTTGAGCGGGGGGGGTACACAGATACGCAGTATTTT. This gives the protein CASRLERGGYTDTQYF. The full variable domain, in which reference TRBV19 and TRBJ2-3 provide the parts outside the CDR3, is DGGITQSPKYLFRKEGQNVTLSCEQNLNHDAMYWYRQDPGQGLRLIYYSQIVNDFQKGDIAEGYSVSREKKESFPLTVTSAQKNPTAFYLCASRLERGGYTDTQYFGPGTRLTVL.

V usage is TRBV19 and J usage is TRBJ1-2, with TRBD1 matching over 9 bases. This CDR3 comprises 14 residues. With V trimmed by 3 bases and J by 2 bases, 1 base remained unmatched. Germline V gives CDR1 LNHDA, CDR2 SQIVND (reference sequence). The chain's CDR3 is CASSIDRGNYGYTF. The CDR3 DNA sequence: TGTGCCAGTAGTATCGACAGGGGGAACTATGGCTACACCTTC.

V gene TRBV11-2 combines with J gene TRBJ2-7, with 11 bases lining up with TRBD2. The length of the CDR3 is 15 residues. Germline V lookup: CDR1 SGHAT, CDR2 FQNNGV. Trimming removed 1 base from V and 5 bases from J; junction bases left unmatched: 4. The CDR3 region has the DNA TGTGCCAGCAGCTTAGGACTAGCGGGAAACCACGAGCAGTACTTC. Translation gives CASSLGLAGNHEQYF.

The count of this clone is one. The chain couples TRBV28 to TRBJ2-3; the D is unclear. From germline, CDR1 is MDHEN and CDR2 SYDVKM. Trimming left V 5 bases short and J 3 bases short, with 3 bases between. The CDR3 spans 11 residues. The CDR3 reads CASSITDTQYF. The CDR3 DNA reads TGTGCCAGCAGTATAACAGATACGCAGTATTTT.

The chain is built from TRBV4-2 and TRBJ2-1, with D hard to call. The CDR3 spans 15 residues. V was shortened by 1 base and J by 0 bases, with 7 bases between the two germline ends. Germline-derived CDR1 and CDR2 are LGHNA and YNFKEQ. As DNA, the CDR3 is TGTGCCAGCAGCCAAGGTGAGAGCTCCTACAATGAGCAGTTCTTC. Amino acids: CASSQGESSYNEQFF.